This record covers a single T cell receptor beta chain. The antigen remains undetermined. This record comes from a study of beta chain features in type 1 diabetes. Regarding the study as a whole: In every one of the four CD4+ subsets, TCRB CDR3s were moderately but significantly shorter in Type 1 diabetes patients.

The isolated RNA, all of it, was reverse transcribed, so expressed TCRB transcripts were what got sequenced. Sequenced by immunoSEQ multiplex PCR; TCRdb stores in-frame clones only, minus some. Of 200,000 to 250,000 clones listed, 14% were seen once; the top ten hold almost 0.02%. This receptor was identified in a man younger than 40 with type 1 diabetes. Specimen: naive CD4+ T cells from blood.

The CDR3 region is CASSLTQDMGYTF. DNA of the CDR3: TGTGCCAGCAGCTTGACACAGGATATGGGCTACACCTTC. The genes are TRBV5-4 and TRBJ1-2; D might be TRBD1 (5 bases). Germline CDR1 is SGHNT and CDR2 is YYREEE (reference sequence). The CDR3 sequence is 13 residues long. V lost 1 base and J 8 bases, leaving 12 bases between the germline ends.